This TCR beta chain comes out of a study of post-analysis software for immune sequencing data. This clonotype was seen repeatedly, ten times or more. Its antigen is currently unknown. Tagging with unique molecular identifiers was a feature of the TCR beta cDNA libraries. TCRdb processed the PCR reads anew with MiXCR; each CDR3 protein has one entry. The table has around 180,000 distinct CDR3 sequences, roughly 31% seen once. The germline CDR1 and CDR2 sequences are SEHNR and FQNEAQ (reference sequence). The ends were cut back, 6 bases at V and 4 bases at J, with 28 bases in the middle. This CDR3 region has 19 residues. Findings and caveats of the study: Samples sharing a preparation batch grouped tightly together when assessed by F measure. For normalized Chao1 diversity, multiple sclerosis patients scored significantly lower than controls did. Patients carried a handful of TRBV segments more frequently than controls did, and TRBV5-6, TRBV5-1 and TRBV20-1 were among them.

This TCR came from a girl aged 10-17 years with multiple sclerosis. The material sequenced was blood. This chain joins TRBV7-9 and TRBJ2-1, with D perhaps being TRBD1 or TRBD2 (7 bases each). DNA for the CDR3: TGTGCCAGCAGTTTTTACAGGGGCCACGCGGGAGAGTTGTACAATGAGCAGTTCTTC. This encodes CASSFYRGHAGELYNEQFF.